This record concerns one TCR beta chain sequence. Its specificity is not known. A universal primer site was incorporated via template switching, and the cDNA contained unique molecular identifiers. TCRdb reprocessed the 5' RACE reads via MiXCR and lists one record per CDR3 protein. The sample consists of approximately 890,000 distinct CDR3 sequences, 9% to 15% of them appearing once. The sample originates from a study of identical twins. Regarding the study as a whole: Researchers reported excess low generation probability among twin-shared out-of-frame alpha sequences.

The CDR3 consists of 15 residues. With V trimmed by 5 bases and J by 4 bases, 7 bases remained unmatched. Germline CDR1 reads SEHNR; CDR2 reads FQNEAQ (reference sequence). These sequences were also reported in another study, on yellow fever vaccine responses in identical twins. According to that study: On the reported evidence, twins' vaccine T cell responses seemed partly convergent and partly personalized.

This TCR was recovered from a young woman in good health. V is TRBV7-9 and J is TRBJ1-1; 10 bases line up with TRBD1. Sequencing was performed on PBMCs. As DNA, the CDR3 is TGTGCCAGCAGCCAGTCCGGGACAGGGGCCACTGAAGCTTTCTTT. Translated, it gives CASSQSGTGATEAFF.